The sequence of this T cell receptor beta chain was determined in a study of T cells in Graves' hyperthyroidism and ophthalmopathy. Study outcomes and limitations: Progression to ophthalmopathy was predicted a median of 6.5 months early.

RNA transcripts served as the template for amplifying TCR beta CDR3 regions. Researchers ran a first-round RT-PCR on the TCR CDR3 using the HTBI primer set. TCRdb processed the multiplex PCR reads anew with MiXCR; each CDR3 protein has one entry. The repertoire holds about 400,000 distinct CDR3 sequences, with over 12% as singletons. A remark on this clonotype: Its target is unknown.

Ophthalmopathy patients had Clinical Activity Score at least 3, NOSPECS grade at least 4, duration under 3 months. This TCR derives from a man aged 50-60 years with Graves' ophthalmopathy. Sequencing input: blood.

CDR3 nucleotides: TGTGCCAGCAGCTCAACGACAGGGGCCGAGACCCAGTACTTC. It encodes CASSSTTGAETQYF. The rearrangement links TRBV7-8 to TRBJ2-5; 8 nucleotides line up with TRBD1. Germline lookup yields CDR1 SGHVS and CDR2 FQNEAQ. After removal of 4 bases from V and 5 bases from J, the junction contained 6 bases not matched to a gene. The CDR3 runs to 14 residues. The complete variable domain, with remaining parts taken from reference TRBV7-8 and TRBJ2-5, reads GAGVSQSPRYKVAKRGQDVALRCDPISGHVSLFWYQQALGQGPEFLTYFQNEAQLDKSGLPSDRFFAERPEGSVSTLKIQRTQQEDSAVYLCASSSTTGAETQYFGPGTRLLVL.